The clone carrying this T cell receptor beta chain has at least ten counts. This entry comes from a study of T cells after posttransplantation cyclophosphamide. The V gene end was trimmed by 4 bases and the J gene end by 3 bases; junction bases not matched to a gene: 2. Germline loops: CDR1 ENHRY, CDR2 SYGVKD. This CDR3 spans 13 amino acids. Clones were read by immunoSEQ multiplex PCR, and TCRdb kept only the in-frame ones, dropping some. The repertoire consists of 23,000 or so clones, none detected only once. This sequence originates from a woman between 55 and 75 years old in good health, CMV-negative, and a related stem cell transplant donor. Sequencing was carried out using PBMCs. The chain carries TRBV10-3 and TRBJ1-2, with 7 bases aligning to TRBD1. The CDR3 DNA follows: TGTGCCATCAGTGTAGGGACAGACTATGGCTACACCTTC. Protein: CAISVGTDYGYTF.